This TCR beta chain was captured in a study of blood T cells in healthy people across ages. For every donor, a draw yielded approximately 9.8 milliliters of peripheral blood. Each sample yielded at least 7 million isolated PBMCs. With regard to this clonotype: Its antigen is unidentified.

Study-wide findings and caveats: Older age coincided with a roughly linear decline in TCR beta diversity per million T cells.

Primers used in a second PCR of about 7 to 12 cycles were a sample-barcoded 5' primer and a J-beta primer mix. In TCRdb, the 5' RACE reads were re-called with MiXCR into one record per CDR3 protein. Of 1,800,000 or so distinct CDR3 sequences in the sample, about two fifths are singletons; the top ten hold 23%. This sequence was found in a human donor in good health. Input material: blood.

The CDR3 is CASSPNLGRGSINEQFF. CDR3 nucleotide sequence: TGTGCCAGCAGCCCAAATCTAGGACGGGGCTCAATCAATGAGCAGTTCTTC. The V call is TRBV7-9, the J call TRBJ2-1; the D gene could be TRBD1 or TRBD2 (5 bases each). Trimming cost V 5 bases and J 6 bases, with 23 bases left between them. CDR1 is SEHNR, CDR2 FQNEAQ, per germline (reference sequence). The CDR3 contains 17 residues.